The rows below give T cell receptor beta chains drawn from one sample of a study of T cell responses to AZD1222 COVID-19 vaccine. TCRdb's table, derived via immunoSEQ multiplex PCR, lists solely in-frame clones and lacks some. The sample yields some 130,000 clones, approximately 91% seen once. The sequencing used peripheral blood, collected 28 days after the second AZD1222 dose. These receptors all come from an adult who received the AZD1222 COVID-19 vaccine. The CDR3 runs from the conserved cysteine through the conserved F or W. D genes are given only for firm matches. The listing skips clone size in some rows; elsewhere it reads once, few, many or a size class.

J	V	size	D	DNA	CDR3
TRBJ2-2	TRBV15	once	TRBD2	TGTGCCACCAGCAGAGATCTCGGGACTAGCAGAAACACCGGGGAGCTGTTTTTT	CATSRDLGTSRNTGELFF
TRBJ1-5	TRBV19	many	TRBD1	TGTGCCAGTAGCCTACAGGGGGTTTTAAGCAATCAGCCCCAGCATTTT	CASSLQGVLSNQPQHF
TRBJ2-7	TRBV5-4	.	TRBD2	TGTGCCAGCAGCTTGGGGGGGACTAGTTCCTACGAGCAGTACTTC	CASSLGGTSSYEQYF
TRBJ2-7	TRBV28	.	.	TGTGCCAGCAAGTTGCTGGGCCCAGCCTACGAGCAGTACTTC	CASKLLGPAYEQYF
TRBJ1-5	TRBV7-8	.	.	TGTGCCAGCAGCTCTAAAAATCAGCCCCAGCATTTT	CASSSKNQPQHF
TRBJ2-7	TRBV19	.	.	TGTGCCAGTAGTCCAGGGGGAGGCTACGAGCAGTACTTC	CASSPGGGYEQYF
TRBJ2-1	TRBV5-1	.	.	TGCGCCAGCAGCTTGGGACAGGTTGTTAACAATGAGCAGTTCTTC	CASSLGQVVNNEQFF
TRBJ2-7	TRBV19	.	TRBD2	TGTGCCAGTAGTAAGAACAGAGCAACCGGGACTAGCGGGAGGCGAGAGCAGTACTTC	CASSKNRATGTSGRREQYF
TRBJ1-1	TRBV6-5	.	.	TGTGCCAGCAGTTACTCGACGGCGAGCACTGAAGCTTTCTTT	CASSYSTASTEAFF
TRBJ2-7	TRBV7-8	.	.	TGTGCCAGCAGCCCGGGACCCTACTACGAGCAGTACTTC	CASSPGPYYEQYF
TRBJ1-5	TRBV5-1	.	.	TGCGCCAGCAGCTTAATGATCAATCAGCCCCAGCATTTT	CASSLMINQPQHF
TRBJ2-7	TRBV10-3	.	.	TGTGCCATCAGAAACGACAGTCGCGAGCAGTACTTC	CAIRNDSREQYF
TRBJ2-1	TRBV10-2	.	TRBD2	TGCGCCAGTGGGACTAGATTTGGCAATGAGCAGTTCTTC	CASGTRFGNEQFF
TRBJ2-1	TRBV15	.	TRBD1	TGTGCCACCAGCCGCTGGACAGGGGCCAGCTCCTACAATGAGCAGTTCTTC	CATSRWTGASSYNEQFF
TRBJ1-1	TRBV5-1	.	TRBD1	TGCGCCAGCAGCCGAGGACAGGGACAGGCTTTCTTT	CASSRGQGQAFF
TRBJ1-2	TRBV13	.	.	TGTGCCAGCAGCTTCGCCCTCCCCCAGAGGGGGACAAATGGCTACACCTTC	CASSFALPQRGTNGYTF
TRBJ2-2	TRBV19	once	.	TGTGCCAGTAGTATACCCACCGGGGAGCTGTTTTTT	CASSIPTGELFF
TRBJ2-3	TRBV5-1	once	.	TGCGCCAGCAGCGTCCAGGGGCAGACAGATACGCAGTATTTT	CASSVQGQTDTQYF
TRBJ2-1	TRBV28	.	.	TGTGCCAGCCGGAGGCGGGACAATGAGCAGTTCTTC	CASRRRDNEQFF
TRBJ2-2	TRBV3-1/TRBV3-2	.	.	TGTGCCAGCAGCCACCAGGGATTGAACCGGGGGGAGCTGTTTTTT	CASSHQGLNRGELFF
TRBJ2-3	TRBV27	once	TRBD1	TGTGCCAGCAGTTGGAAGGGGGCGATCACAGATACGCAGTATTTT	CASSWKGAITDTQYF
TRBJ1-1	TRBV28	.	.	TGTGCCAGCAGCGAAGGGATCCGTAATGAAGCTTTCTTT	CASSEGIRNEAFF
TRBJ1-1	TRBV9	once	.	TGTGCCAGCAAACTGGGCAGGGTGGGGACTGAAGCTTTCTTT	CASKLGRVGTEAFF
TRBJ2-2	TRBV7-3	.	.	TGTGCCAGCAGCTCCGGCCATCCCCGTGCCAGAATAAACACCGGGGAGCTGTTTTTT	CASSSGHPRARINTGELFF
TRBJ2-7	TRBV5-1	once	.	TGCGCCAGCACGTGGGTAGGAGGGGGCTTGGACGAGCAGTACTTC	CASTWVGGGLDEQYF
TRBJ2-1	TRBV28	.	TRBD2	TGTGCCAGCAGTTCGCCGGGACTAGCGGGAGGCCGAGGCAATGAGCAGTTCTTC	CASSSPGLAGGRGNEQFF
TRBJ1-2	TRBV24-1	.	TRBD1	TGTGCCACCAGTGATCGACAGGGGTATGGCTACACCTTC	CATSDRQGYGYTF
TRBJ1-5	TRBV28	.	TRBD1	TGTGCCAGCAGATCCGGGACAGGGGTCTATCAGCCCCAGCATTTT	CASRSGTGVYQPQHF
TRBJ2-7	TRBV6-2/TRBV6-3	.	.	TGTGCCAGCAGCGACATGTCATGGTCCTTCGCCTACGAGCAGTACTTC	CASSDMSWSFAYEQYF
TRBJ1-1	TRBV5-8	.	.	TGTGCCAGCAGCCCCTTTTGGAGTAACACTGAAGCTTTCTTT	CASSPFWSNTEAFF
TRBJ2-7	TRBV12-3/TRBV12-4	.	.	TGTGCCAGCAGTTTTTGGGGGAGCGAGCAGTACTTC	CASSFWGSEQYF
TRBJ2-3	TRBV19	.	TRBD1	TGTGCCAGTAGTTTCCGGGACAGGGATGTCACAGATACGCAGTATTTT	CASSFRDRDVTDTQYF
TRBJ1-2	TRBV7-9	.	.	TGTGCCAGCAGCCCCGGAAGCCTGAGGAACTATGGCTACACCTTC	CASSPGSLRNYGYTF
TRBJ2-1	TRBV7-9	.	.	TGTGCCAGCAGCGCCCTTCCCGGGACTCAAAACAATGAGCAGTTCTTC	CASSALPGTQNNEQFF
TRBJ1-5	TRBV2	.	.	TGTGCCAGCCAAGGGTACAGTTCGCGTCAGCCCCAGCATTTT	CASQGYSSRQPQHF
TRBJ1-6	TRBV28	once	.	TGTGCCAGCAACCAGGGAGGACAGCCACCCCTCCACTTT	CASNQGGQPPLHF
TRBJ1-1	TRBV2	once	.	TGTGCCAGCAGTGTAGAAAGAGGGAACACTGAAGCTTTCTTT	CASSVERGNTEAFF
TRBJ1-4	TRBV3-1/TRBV3-2	once	.	TGTGCCAGCAGCCACAGGGAAGTCAATGAAAAACTGTTTTTT	CASSHREVNEKLFF
TRBJ2-2	TRBV28	.	.	TGTGCCAGCAGTTTATTCAGGTTGGGCACCGGGGAGCTGTTTTTT	CASSLFRLGTGELFF
TRBJ2-7	TRBV4-1	once	.	TGCGCCAGCAGCCAAGACCTGGCCAGCCGTTACGAGCAGTACTTC	CASSQDLASRYEQYF
TRBJ2-7	TRBV27	.	TRBD1	TGTGCCAGCAGTGAAAACAGGGGCTACGAGCAGTACTTC	CASSENRGYEQYF
TRBJ2-7	TRBV24-1	.	.	TGTGCCACCAGCCGGGGCTACGAGCAGTACTTC	CATSRGYEQYF
TRBJ2-1	TRBV9	once	.	TGTGCCAGCAGCGTAGATGGCAGGGGCCATGAGCAGTTCTTC	CASSVDGRGHEQFF
TRBJ2-1	TRBV7-3	.	.	TGTGCCAGCAGCCGCGCCTTGGGGACCTACAATGAGCAGTTCTTC	CASSRALGTYNEQFF
TRBJ1-2	TRBV25-1	once	.	TGTGCCAGCAGTGGGGCAGGGTACAATGGGTTTCTCACCTTC	CASSGAGYNGFLTF
TRBJ2-2	TRBV5-6	few	.	TGTGCCAGCAGCTACCCAGGGCGGGGACTTATCACCGGGGAGCTGTTTTTT	CASSYPGRGLITGELFF
TRBJ2-7	TRBV6-5	.	TRBD2	TGTGCCAGCACCGATTTGAGCGGGAGGGGAAACGAGCAGTACTTC	CASTDLSGRGNEQYF
TRBJ1-3	TRBV28	.	.	TGTGCCAGCAGTTTAGGCCAGGTCAGGGGAAACACCATATATTTT	CASSLGQVRGNTIYF
TRBJ2-7	TRBV5-5	.	TRBD1	TGTGCCAGCAGCTTGGTTCAGGGGGCTTGGGAGCAGTACTTC	CASSLVQGAWEQYF
TRBJ2-1	TRBV7-3	.	TRBD2	TGTGCCAGCAGCTCAGGTGCTAGCGGGAGTTCCTACAATGAGCAGTTCTTC	CASSSGASGSSYNEQFF